The 9 T cell receptor beta chains listed next were all sequenced from one sample in a study of T cell repertoires in cytomegalovirus infection. Each CDR3 protein is one row after TCRdb ran MiXCR on the reads. The sample has around 270,000 distinct CDR3 sequences, roughly 9.1% seen once. Source material: PBMCs. The receptors were sampled from a human donor in good health (CMV status not recorded). Some clones in this sample may be carry-over from other donors' samples.

This clonotype has at least ten counts. This chain links TRBV7-2 with TRBJ2-2; no firm D call. V lost 1 base and J lost 4, with 7 bases in between. The CDR3 has 14 residues. CDR1 and CDR2 from the germline V gene are SGHTA and FQGNSA. This chain's CDR3 is CASSLGSLTGELFF. The CDR3 DNA sequence: TGTGCCAGCAGCTTAGGTTCGCTCACCGGGGAGCTGTTTTTT. Filled out from reference TRBV7-2 and TRBJ2-2, the complete variable domain reads GAGVSQSPSNKVTEKGKDVELRCDPISGHTALYWYRQSLGQGLEFLIYFQGNSAPDKSGLPSDRFSAERTGGSVSTLTIQRTQQEDSAVYLCASSLGSLTGELFFGEGSRLTVL.

This clonotype was counted many times. The rearrangement links TRBV7-8 to TRBJ2-5; D gene ambiguous. V lost 4 bases and J 1 base, leaving 10 bases between the germline ends. The germline V gene encodes CDR1 SGHVS and CDR2 FQNEAQ. The CDR3 length is 14 residues. CDR3 in amino acids: CASSSVRVQETQYF. In DNA form, the CDR3 reads TGTGCCAGCAGCTCCGTTCGGGTCCAAGAGACCCAGTACTTC.

The gene calls are TRBV5-4 and TRBJ2-3; D is unclear. The CDR3 has 14 residues. Germline CDR1 SGHNT, CDR2 YYREEE (reference sequence). The V and J ends lost 0 bases and 6 bases respectively, with 11 bases between them. The CDR3 sequence: CASSLGSNGDTQYF. The CDR3 coding sequence is TGTGCCAGCAGCTTGGGGTCCAATGGGGATACGCAGTATTTT.

This clonotype has at least ten counts. The chain has TRBV29-1 and TRBJ1-1, with D tentatively TRBD1 (6 bases). V shed 4 bases and J shed 5 bases, with 14 bases lying between them. From germline, CDR1 is SQVTM and CDR2 ANQGSEA. This CDR3 has 13 residues. CDR3: CSVGSGVATEAFF. CDR3 in DNA: TGCAGCGTTGGATCAGGGGTGGCGACTGAAGCTTTCTTT.

This clonotype appeared many times. The CDR3: CASSSQGAGEKLFF. Here the CDR3 DNA reads TGTGCCAGCAGTTCCCAGGGGGCAGGTGAAAAACTGTTTTTT. The chain carries TRBV6-6 and TRBJ1-4, with 8 positions matching TRBD1. Germline-derived CDR1 and CDR2 are MNHNY and SVGAGI (reference sequence). The CDR3 runs to 14 residues. V lost 4 bases, J lost 7 bases, and 5 bases stayed unmatched.

The CDR3 sequence: CSARTLTEKRYEQYF. In nucleotides, the CDR3 is TGCAGTGCTAGGACGTTAACGGAAAAACGCTACGAGCAGTACTTC. The chain combines TRBV20-1 with TRBJ2-7; no clear D. CDR3 length equals 15 residues. V lost 3 bases and J 3 bases, leaving 18 bases between the germline ends. Per germline, CDR1 DFQATT and CDR2 SNEGSKA (reference sequence).

This clonotype was counted only a few times. V is TRBV18 and J is TRBJ1-2, with D perhaps matching TRBD1 (6 bases). The length of the CDR3 is 16 residues. Germline lookup yields CDR1 KGHSH and CDR2 LQKENI. Trimming stripped 5 bases from V and 7 bases from J, with 23 bases between. The CDR3 DNA follows: TGTGCCAGCTCAGTAGGGGATTCAGGGGCCCTATTTGGCTACACCTTC. Translating gives CASSVGDSGALFGYTF. Together with reference TRBV18 and TRBJ1-2, the CDR3 gives the full variable domain: NAGVMQNPRHLVRRRGQEARLRCSPMKGHSHVYWYRQLPEEGLKFMVYLQKENIIDESGMPKERFSAEFPKEGPSILRIQQVVRGDSAAYFCASSVGDSGALFGYTFGSGTRLTVV.

This clonotype was observed at least ten times. The CDR3 protein is CASSPPRVAPNTEAFF. The CDR3 DNA reads TGTGCCAGCAGCCCCCCGAGGGTAGCACCGAACACTGAAGCTTTCTTT. The V gene is TRBV7-8, the J gene TRBJ1-1; D gene uncertain. The CDR3 has 16 amino acids. The V gene lost 5 bases and the J gene lost 1 base, with 17 bases spanning the gap. CDR1 and CDR2 (germline): SGHVS, FQNEAQ.

Ten or more counts support this clonotype. Germline is not matched at one junction end, which may reflect a read error. The J gene is TRBJ1-1, the V gene TRBV28; 8 nucleotides align to TRBD1. The V gene's germline CDR1 is MDHEN and CDR2 SYDVKM. This CDR3 is 11 amino acids long. The CDR3 loop reads CGTGKNTEAFF. In DNA, the CDR3 is TGCGGGACAGGAAAGAACACTGAAGCTTTCTTT.